The next 22 T cell receptor beta chains were all read from a single sample in a study of blood T cell repertoires in COVID-19. This table comes from immunoSEQ multiplex PCR, and its TCRdb copy is limited to in-frame clones, with some not included. The data contain 140,000 to 150,000 clones, approximately 88% of them seen just once; the ten biggest clones take up approximately 1.5%. The sequenced material came from peripheral blood. The receptors stem from a woman between 45 and 65 years old with acute or convalescent COVID-19.

V and J are TRBV24-1 and TRBJ2-5; TRBD1 matches at 7 bases. The V and J ends lost 4 bases and 7 bases, in that order; junction bases with no gene match: 11. The CDR3 is 15 amino acids. Germline CDR1 reads KGHDR; CDR2 reads SFDVKD. DNA of the CDR3: TGTGCCACCAGTGACCCATCGACCTCAGGGGGGACCCAGTACTTC. This encodes CATSDPSTSGGTQYF.

The CDR3 region has the DNA TGTGCCAGCAGCACTTCCGGGGCGGGGGGAGCCTACGAGCAGTACTTC. It yields the protein CASSTSGAGGAYEQYF. This chain links TRBV3-1 (or the pseudogene TRBV3-2) with TRBJ2-7; 8 bases align to TRBD2. In germline, CDR1 is LGHDT, CDR2 YNNKEL (reference sequence). Trimming took 5 bases from V and 2 from J; bases not matched to a gene: 11. The CDR3 consists of 16 residues.

This chain uses TRBV28 with TRBJ2-5; D is perhaps TRBD2 (5 bases). V was shortened by 8 bases and J by 1 base, with 11 bases between the two germline ends. The CDR3 length is 13 residues. Germline V gives CDR1 MDHEN, CDR2 SYDVKM. The CDR3: CASRRSSQETQYF. DNA of the CDR3: TGTGCCAGCCGGAGGTCCTCCCAAGAGACCCAGTACTTC.

The V and J genes are TRBV3-1 (or the pseudogene TRBV3-2) and TRBJ1-2, with D tentatively TRBD1 (6 bases). Per the germline V gene, CDR1 is LGHDT and CDR2 is YNNKEL (reference sequence). V was pared by 1 base and J by 1 base, with 16 bases between. This CDR3 contains 17 residues. The CDR3 DNA reads TGTGCCAGCAGCCAAGCAGCAGGGGTTCCTTTTAACTATGGCTACACCTTC. Protein sequence: CASSQAAGVPFNYGYTF.

The chain combines TRBV27 with TRBJ2-1; 8 positions agree with TRBD2. V lost 6 bases, J lost 9 bases, and 13 bases stayed unmatched. CDR1 is MNHEY and CDR2 is SMNVEV in the germline V gene (reference sequence). CDR3 length: 15 residues. CDR3 sequence: CASSRGGVKAGEQFF. The CDR3 DNA reads as TGTGCCAGCAGCCGGGGGGGGGTCAAGGCCGGTGAGCAGTTCTTC.

The rearrangement links TRBV18 to TRBJ1-5, with 11 bases matching TRBD1. The junction had 3 bases not matched to a gene; V was cut back by 5 bases and J by 6 bases. Germline lookup yields CDR1 KGHSH and CDR2 LQKENI. The CDR3 covers 14 residues. This CDR3 reads CASSGQGAIQPQHF. The CDR3 DNA follows: TGTGCCAGCTCAGGACAGGGGGCCATTCAGCCCCAGCATTTT.

The rearrangement links TRBV10-3 to TRBJ1-5, with D tentatively TRBD1 (6 bases). Per germline, CDR1 ENHRY and CDR2 SYGVKD. V lost 4 bases and J 1 base, leaving 8 bases between the germline ends. CDR3 length: 14 amino acids. In DNA form, the CDR3 reads TGTGCCATCAGTGGCAGGGGAAGCAATCAGCCCCAGCATTTT. This translates into CAISGRGSNQPQHF.

The chain links TRBV4-2 to TRBJ1-4, with D possibly matching TRBD1 (6 bases). The germline V gene has CDR1 LGHNA and CDR2 YNFKEQ. The CDR3 runs 19 residues. V was shortened by 3 bases and J by 6 bases, with 26 bases between the two germline ends. The CDR3, as DNA: TGTGCCAGCAGCCACTGGAGGGGGGGCGGGAAGACACTTGATGAAAAACTGTTTTTT. Its translation: CASSHWRGGGKTLDEKLFF.

Here the CDR3 reads CASSDSHFSTDTQYF. The CDR3 nucleotides read TGTGCCAGCTCCGACAGCCACTTCAGCACAGATACGCAGTATTTT. The chain is built from TRBV27 and TRBJ2-3; the D gene is possibly TRBD1 (5 bases). This CDR3 spans 15 amino acids. Germline CDR1 reads MNHEY; CDR2 reads SMNVEV (reference sequence). Trimming removed 8 bases at V and 0 bases at J, with 15 bases between.

As DNA, the CDR3 is TGTGCCAGTAGTTCCACGGGACAGGGGGTGTCCTACAATGAGCAGTTCTTC. Its translation is CASSSTGQGVSYNEQFF. This chain joins TRBV19 and TRBJ2-1; 11 bases match TRBD1. CDR1 and CDR2 (germline): LNHDA, SQIVND (reference sequence). The CDR3 length is 17 residues. V trimming: 5 bases; J trimming: 1 base; junction bases outside the gene matches: 7.

This clone is a singleton in its sample. This chain joins TRBV27 and TRBJ1-1, with 7 bases lining up with TRBD1. With V trimmed by 4 bases and J by 4 bases, 6 bases remained unmatched. The CDR3 consists of 14 residues. Germline lookup yields CDR1 MNHEY and CDR2 SMNVEV (reference sequence). DNA of the CDR3: TGTGCCAGCAGTTACGACAGGGTGGGCACTGAAGCTTTCTTT. Its protein product is CASSYDRVGTEAFF.

The V and J genes are TRBV5-1 and TRBJ2-7, with TRBD2 as a possible D gene (6 bases). The V gene's germline CDR1 is SGHRS and CDR2 YFSETQ. This CDR3 contains 13 residues. The V end was cut by 4 bases, the J end by 5 bases, with 13 bases between. The CDR3 sequence: CASSPGPSDEQYF. The CDR3 nucleotides read TGCGCCAGCAGCCCAGGCCCTAGCGACGAGCAGTACTTC.

V is TRBV23-1 and J is TRBJ2-1, with a possible D match to TRBD2 (5 bases). TRBV23-1 is an ORF, with its function uncertain. This CDR3 is 16 amino acids long. V lost 7 bases and J lost 0, with 16 bases in between. In DNA, the CDR3 is TGCGCCAGCACACTCAAAGCGGCCAACTCCTACAATGAGCAGTTCTTC. Its protein product is CASTLKAANSYNEQFF.

This chain links TRBV3-1 (or the pseudogene TRBV3-2) with TRBJ1-1, with D perhaps TRBD1 (5 bases). Trimming took 4 bases from V and 3 from J, leaving 15 bases between them. Germline V lookup: CDR1 LGHDT, CDR2 YNNKEL (reference sequence). This CDR3 is 15 amino acids long. Here the CDR3 DNA reads TGTGCCAGCAGCCCCCGGGCAGGGTTCGACACTGAAGCTTTCTTT. It is translated as CASSPRAGFDTEAFF.

This CDR3 is CASSQDGRTGGNYGYTF. The CDR3 nucleotides are TGCGCCAGCAGCCAAGATGGGAGGACAGGGGGGAACTATGGCTACACCTTC. The gene calls are TRBV4-1 and TRBJ1-2, with TRBD1 identical over 10 bases. Germline lookup yields CDR1 MGHRA and CDR2 YSYEKL. The J segment lost 2 bases and the V segment lost 0 bases, leaving 6 bases of the junction unmatched. The CDR3 loop spans 17 amino acids.

J is TRBJ2-1 and V is TRBV11-3; TRBD1 is a possible D gene (6 bases). Germline-derived CDR1 and CDR2 are SGHNT and YENEEA. V was cut by 3 bases and J by 9 bases, with 9 bases left in between. The CDR3 sequence is 12 residues long. In DNA, the CDR3 is TGTGCCAGCAGCTTCCAACAGGGTGAGCAGTTCTTC. Protein product: CASSFQQGEQFF.

CDR3 loop: CASSVLATSYNEQFF. CDR3 DNA: TGTGCCAGCAGCGTACTAGCGACCTCCTACAATGAGCAGTTCTTC. The V call is TRBV9, the J call TRBJ2-1; a possible D gene is TRBD2 (6 bases). This CDR3 has 15 amino acids. The V end lost 1 base, the J end lost 0 bases, and 8 bases lay between the germline ends. The V gene's germline CDR1 is SGDLS and CDR2 YYNGEE.

This chain connects TRBV7-2 to TRBJ2-7; D might be TRBD2 (7 bases). With 0 bases removed from V and 4 bases from J, the gap between germline ends came to 10 bases. Germline CDR1 is SGHTA and CDR2 is FQGNSA. The CDR3 runs 14 residues. CDR3: CASSLAGGQYEQYF. In DNA form, the CDR3 reads TGTGCCAGCAGCTTAGCGGGGGGGCAGTACGAGCAGTACTTC.

The V gene is TRBV28, the J gene TRBJ2-7, with 8 bases lining up with TRBD1. The ends lost 6 bases at V and 0 bases at J; junction bases unmatched: 4. CDR3 length: 14 amino acids. Germline V gene sequence: CDR1 MDHEN, CDR2 SYDVKM. Here the CDR3 reads CASRTGGFSYEQYF. The CDR3 DNA reads TGTGCCAGCAGAACAGGGGGGTTCTCCTACGAGCAGTACTTC.

The chain's CDR3 is CASSPTGFYEQYF. In DNA form, the CDR3 reads TGTGCCAGCAGCCCGACAGGGTTTTACGAGCAGTACTTC. This chain joins TRBV3-1 (or the pseudogene TRBV3-2) and TRBJ2-7; the match to TRBD1 covers 7 bases. CDR1 LGHDT and CDR2 YNNKEL come from the germline V gene (reference sequence). V lost 4 bases, J lost 4 bases, and 4 bases stayed unmatched. The CDR3 is 13 amino acids.

The chain employs TRBV7-9 and TRBJ2-7, with 10 bases lining up with TRBD1. With 5 bases clipped from V and 0 bases from J, the junction kept 7 bases outside the gene matches. The CDR3 runs to 16 residues. CDR1 is SEHNR, CDR2 FQNEAQ, per germline (reference sequence). This chain's CDR3 is CASSTPGQGSSYEQYF. CDR3 DNA: TGTGCCAGCAGCACCCCGGGACAGGGGAGCTCCTACGAGCAGTACTTC.

The J gene is TRBJ2-3, the V gene TRBV5-3; 7 nucleotides line up with TRBD1. TRBV5-3 is flagged as an ORF with uncertain function. This CDR3 spans 16 amino acids. V was pared by 1 base and J by 0 bases, with 5 bases of the junction left unmatched. The CDR3 DNA is TGTGCCAGAAGCTTGAGGACGGACAGGAGCACAGATACGCAGTATTTT. This sequence encodes CARSLRTDRSTDTQYF.